This TCR beta chain was observed in a study of shared clonotypes between healthy human individuals. Background on the study: Each donor's CD8 memory used one plate, CD8 naive two, each CD4 subset three. Study observations and caveats: Depth of sequencing was expected to influence donor clonotype sharing. Few donors limited the genetic and exposure-history diversity represented.

The CDR3 totals 17 residues. J gave up 5 bases and V 2 bases, and 15 bases lay outside the gene matches. Per germline, CDR1 SGHRS and CDR2 YFSETQ. As originally analysed: Without quality scores, immunoSEQ junctional reads could not be filtered like full-length reads. Sequenced by immunoSEQ multiplex PCR; TCRdb stores in-frame clones only, minus some. V, J and clone size reflect that table, while D and trimming were determined from the DNA. Among some 2.4 million clones listed, over 85% were seen once. In the case of this clone: No antigen is known for it.

Sequences were obtained from naive CD4+ T cells from PBMCs. The subset was: CD45RA+ positively selected. The sequence came from a man between 18 and 35 years old in good health. Some clones in this sample may be carry-over from other donors' samples. The chain is built from TRBV5-1 and TRBJ2-5; 7 bases fit TRBD2. This CDR3 reads CASSFAPRLAVEETQYF. The CDR3 coding sequence is TGCGCCAGCAGCTTTGCCCCCCGGCTAGCGGTGGAGGAGACCCAGTACTTC.